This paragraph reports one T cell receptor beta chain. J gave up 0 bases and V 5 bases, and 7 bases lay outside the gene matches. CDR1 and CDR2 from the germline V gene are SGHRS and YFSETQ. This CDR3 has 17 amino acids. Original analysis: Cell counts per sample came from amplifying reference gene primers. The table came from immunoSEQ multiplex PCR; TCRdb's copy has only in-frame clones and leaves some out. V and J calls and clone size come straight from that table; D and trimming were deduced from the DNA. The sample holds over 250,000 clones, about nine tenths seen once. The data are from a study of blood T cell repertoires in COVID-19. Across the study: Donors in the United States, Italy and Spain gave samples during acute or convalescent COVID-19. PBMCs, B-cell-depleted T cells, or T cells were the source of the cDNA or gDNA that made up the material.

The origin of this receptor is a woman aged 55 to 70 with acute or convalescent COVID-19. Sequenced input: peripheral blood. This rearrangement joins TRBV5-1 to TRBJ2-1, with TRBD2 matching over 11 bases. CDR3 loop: CASSSGGARSSYNEQFF. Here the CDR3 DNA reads TGCGCCAGCAGTAGCGGGGGGGCCCGGAGCTCCTACAATGAGCAGTTCTTC.